This record concerns one TCR beta chain sequence. Its antigen is not known. The data were obtained in a study of OX40 agonist ivuxolimab in advanced cancers. Across the study: Patients were treated with intravenous ivuxolimab, dosed at 0.01 to 10 mg/kg and infused every 2 weeks.

Study-wide results and limits: The expanded peripheral T cells' antigen specificity was not determined. Low normalized clonal expansion also occurred in some nonresponding patients. Clones of CD4+ and CD8+ blood T cells grew by week 6 at doses of 0.1 to 3.0 mg/kg.

Assay used: immunoSEQ multiplex PCR; TCRdb lists only in-frame clones, some missing. This sample yields around 35,000 clones, of which 81% are seen a single time; around 1.5% belongs to the top ten. Unmatched junction bases numbered 6, after V lost 4 bases and J lost 4 bases. This CDR3 has 15 amino acids. CDR1 and CDR2 from the germline V gene are MDHEN and SYDVKM. The sample in question was CD4+ or CD8+ T cells sorted from blood, obtained in a trial of the OX40 agonist ivuxolimab. This chain connects TRBV28 to TRBJ1-2; 10 nucleotides agree with TRBD1. This clonotype originated in an adult with an advanced solid tumor such as melanoma, head and neck, liver or kidney cancer. In DNA form, the CDR3 reads TGTGCCAGCAGTTCTTTGACAGGGGGCGTCTATGGCTACACCTTC. It codes for CASSSLTGGVYGYTF.